The present TCR beta chain was sequenced within a study of shared clonotypes between healthy human individuals. Germline trimming cut 2 bases from V and 7 bases from J; bases unmatched to any gene: 7. Germline V gene lookup returns CDR1 MNHEY and CDR2 SMNVEV (reference sequence). The length of the CDR3 is 16 residues. Data came from immunoSEQ multiplex PCR; TCRdb stores just in-frame clones and leaves some out. The sample has 2 million to 2.5 million clones; approximately 93% are singletons. The specimen sequenced was naive CD4+ T cells from PBMCs. Subset defined: CD45RA+ positively selected. The receptor comes from a man in his late teens or twenties in good health. Some clones in this sample may be carry-over from other donors' samples. The rearrangement joins TRBV27 to TRBJ1-6; 8 bases fit TRBD1. The CDR3 loop is CASSLGQGNWNSPLHF. For the CDR3, the DNA is TGTGCCAGCAGTTTAGGACAGGGAAACTGGAATTCACCCCTCCACTTT.